The 14 T cell receptor beta chains below all came from one sample that was sequenced in a study of blood T cells in healthy people across ages. Then a second PCR, running roughly 7 to 11 cycles, was carried out with a sample-barcoded 5' primer and a J-beta primer mix. TCRdb reprocessed the 5' RACE reads with MiXCR, giving one entry per CDR3 protein. The table lists hundreds of thousands of distinct CDR3 sequences, more than 20% of them singletons. This same sample was also part of a study on T cells of mothers and their children.

Sequencing input: blood. These receptors were taken from a boy younger than 18 in good health.

This clonotype came up a few times. This sequence joins TRBV28 and TRBJ1-1; D gene ambiguous. Germline values: CDR1 MDHEN, CDR2 SYDVKM. V lost 7 bases and J 1 base, leaving 10 bases between the germline ends. The CDR3 totals 13 residues. The CDR3 spells CASTLHGNTEAFF. The CDR3 DNA reads as TGTGCCAGCACCCTTCACGGGAACACTGAAGCTTTCTTT. The whole variable domain, filled in from reference TRBV28 and TRBJ1-1, reads DVKVTQSSRYLVKRTGEKVFLECVQDMDHENMFWYRQDPGLGLRLIYFSYDVKMKEKGDIPEGYSVSREKKERFSLILESASTNQTSMYLCASTLHGNTEAFFGQGTRLTVV.

The sample holds a few counts of this clonotype. The J gene is TRBJ2-7, the V gene TRBV6-6; 7 bases agree with TRBD2. The ends lost 2 bases at V and 0 bases at J; junction bases unmatched: 7. The germline V gene has CDR1 MNHNY and CDR2 SVGAGI (reference sequence). The length of the CDR3 is 16 residues. The CDR3 DNA reads as TGTGCCAGCAGTTACCCGACTAGCCAAAGCTCCTACGAGCAGTACTTC. Translating it yields CASSYPTSQSSYEQYF.

This clonotype has a handful of counts. The chain combines TRBV15 with TRBJ2-4, with TRBD1 matching over 9 bases. The CDR3 has 15 residues. The V segment lost 2 bases and the J segment 4 bases; nucleotides outside the gene matches: 3. The germline V gene has CDR1 LNHNV and CDR2 YYDKDF (reference sequence). As DNA, the CDR3 is TGTGCCACCAGCAGACTACAGGGGGCTAAAAACATTCAGTACTTC. Its protein product is CATSRLQGAKNIQYF.

The chain is built from TRBV7-8 and TRBJ2-5; 9 nucleotides match TRBD1. Matching the DNA end better, TRBJ2-7 makes the J call doubtful. CDR3 length equals 13 residues. The germline CDR1 and CDR2 sequences are SGHVS and FQNEAQ. The CDR3 DNA follows: TGTGCCAGCCTGAGACAGGGGGTCAACGAGCAGTACTTC. Translating gives CASLRQGVNEQYF.

On this clonotype: Sequence at one end of the junction differs from germline and may be a read error. The chain carries TRBV6-2 or TRBV6-3 and TRBJ2-1; either TRBD1 or TRBD2 may supply D (5 bases each). The CDR3 length is 14 residues. Germline V lookup: CDR1 MNHEY, CDR2 SVGEGT. CDR3 coding DNA: TGTGCCATCAGTGACCGGGACCACTTCAATGAGCAGTTCTTC. It specifies CAISDRDHFNEQFF.

The rearrangement links TRBV29-1 to TRBJ2-1; D gene ambiguous. The CDR3 runs 13 residues. The germline V gene has CDR1 SQVTM and CDR2 ANQGSEA. V was clipped by 7 bases and J by 4 bases, with 14 bases between them. Here the CDR3 reads CSAHPGPYNEQFF. CDR3 sequence (DNA): TGCAGCGCACATCCAGGTCCGTACAATGAGCAGTTCTTC.

This sequence joins TRBV7-9 and TRBJ2-2; TRBD2 aligns across 8 bases. Germline CDR1 and CDR2: SEHNR and FQNEAQ (reference sequence). With 6 bases clipped from V and 6 bases from J, the junction kept 3 bases outside the gene matches. CDR3 length: 13 amino acids. The CDR3, as DNA: TGTGCCAGCAGAAGCGGGAGTCCCGGGGAGCTGTTTTTT. It codes for CASRSGSPGELFF.

This clonotype came up a few times. The chain uses TRBV20-1 and TRBJ1-4; TRBD1 matches at 7 bases. The V gene end was trimmed by 6 bases and the J gene end by 8 bases; junction bases not matched to a gene: 12. The CDR3 extends over 14 amino acids. Germline CDR1 and CDR2: DFQATT and SNEGSKA (reference sequence). For the CDR3, the DNA is TGCAGTGCCCATTCCCAGGGGGGTCGGGAAAAACTGTTTTTT. Translating gives CSAHSQGGREKLFF.

This clonotype appeared a few times. The chain uses TRBV24-1 and TRBJ2-3; a weak D match, TRBD2 (6 bases). This CDR3 has 16 amino acids. In germline, CDR1 is KGHDR, CDR2 SFDVKD. Trimming pared 2 bases from V and 4 bases from J, leaving 15 bases between. CDR3 DNA: TGTGCCACCAGTGATTCCGGGGGACCACCGGCAGATACGCAGTATTTT. Its protein product is CATSDSGGPPADTQYF.

This clonotype was detected a few times. V usage is TRBV7-2 and J usage is TRBJ2-1, with 7 bases lining up with TRBD2. The CDR3 runs to 16 residues. The germline gives CDR1 SGHTA, CDR2 FQGNSA. V gave up 0 bases and J gave up 1 base; unmatched junction bases: 3. DNA for the CDR3: TGTGCCAGCAGCTTAGCGTCTAGCGGATCCTACAATGAGCAGTTCTTC. Translated, it gives CASSLASSGSYNEQFF.

As to this clonotype: Given the absence of the conserved phenylalanine or tryptophan at the CDR3 end, a read error is likely. This chain joins TRBV6-1 and TRBJ1-3; the D gene is possibly TRBD1 (5 bases). CDR3 size: 16 residues. The germline CDR1 and CDR2 sequences are MNHNS and SASEGT. The CDR3 loop reads CASSEEGVFSGNTIYL. CDR3 sequence (DNA): TGTGCCAGCAGTGAAGAAGGGGTTTTCTCTGGCAACACCATATATCTT.

This clonotype was detected a few times. V is TRBV6-2 or TRBV6-3 and J is TRBJ2-5; TRBD1 is a possible D gene (5 bases). The V end lost 7 bases, the J end lost 5 bases, and 17 bases lay between the germline ends. This CDR3 comprises 14 residues. Germline CDR1 reads MNHEY; CDR2 reads SVGEGT. Here the CDR3 reads CASNRLSGKETQYF. As DNA, the CDR3 is TGTGCCAGCAATCGACTTTCAGGGAAGGAGACCCAGTACTTC.

As for this clonotype: The conserved phenylalanine or tryptophan normally closing the CDR3 is absent here, so this likely arose from a read error. The J gene is TRBJ1-1, the V gene TRBV28, with D unresolved. Germline-derived CDR1 and CDR2 are MDHEN and SYDVKM. There are 14 residues in the CDR3. The V gene lost 6 bases and the J gene lost 6 bases, with 17 bases spanning the gap. Written as DNA, the CDR3 is TGTGCCAGCAGGTTCGAGGTAGTGAGGGCTGAAGCTTTCTCT. Protein: CASRFEVVRAEAFS.

V is TRBV7-9 and J is TRBJ1-1; possibly TRBD1 for D (5 bases). The germline gives CDR1 SEHNR, CDR2 FQNEAQ (reference sequence). V was trimmed by 3 bases and J by 3 bases, leaving 14 bases between them. The CDR3 is made up of 15 amino acids. CDR3 residues: CASSFLAGSDTEAFF. DNA of the CDR3: TGTGCCAGCAGCTTCCTGGCAGGGTCGGACACTGAAGCTTTCTTT.